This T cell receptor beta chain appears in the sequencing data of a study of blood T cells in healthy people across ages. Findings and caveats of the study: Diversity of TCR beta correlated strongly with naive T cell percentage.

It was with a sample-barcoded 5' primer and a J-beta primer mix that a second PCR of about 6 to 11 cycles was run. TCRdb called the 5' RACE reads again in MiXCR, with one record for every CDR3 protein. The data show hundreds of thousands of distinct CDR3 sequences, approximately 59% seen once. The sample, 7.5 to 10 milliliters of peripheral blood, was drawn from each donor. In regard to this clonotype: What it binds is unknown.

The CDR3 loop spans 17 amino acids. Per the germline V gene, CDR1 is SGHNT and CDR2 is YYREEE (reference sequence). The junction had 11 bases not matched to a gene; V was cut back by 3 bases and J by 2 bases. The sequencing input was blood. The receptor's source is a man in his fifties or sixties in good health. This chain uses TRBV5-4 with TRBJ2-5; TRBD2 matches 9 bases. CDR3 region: CASSSNPASGAQETQYF. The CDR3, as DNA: TGTGCCAGCAGCTCGAACCCGGCTAGCGGGGCGCAAGAGACCCAGTACTTC.